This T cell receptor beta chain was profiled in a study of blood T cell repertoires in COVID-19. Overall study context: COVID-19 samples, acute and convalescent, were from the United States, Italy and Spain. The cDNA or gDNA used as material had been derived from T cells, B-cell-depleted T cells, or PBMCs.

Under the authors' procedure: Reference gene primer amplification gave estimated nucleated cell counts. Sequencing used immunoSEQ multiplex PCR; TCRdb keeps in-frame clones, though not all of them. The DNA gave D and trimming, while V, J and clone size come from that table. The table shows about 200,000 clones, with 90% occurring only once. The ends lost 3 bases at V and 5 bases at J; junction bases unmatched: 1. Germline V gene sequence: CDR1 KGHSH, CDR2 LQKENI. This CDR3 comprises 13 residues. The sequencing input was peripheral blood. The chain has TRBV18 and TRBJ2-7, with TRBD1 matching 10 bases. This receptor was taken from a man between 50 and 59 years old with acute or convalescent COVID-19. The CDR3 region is CASSPGQGDEQYF. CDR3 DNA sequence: TGTGCCAGCTCACCCGGACAGGGGGACGAGCAGTACTTC.